Below, 17 T cell receptor beta chains from the same sample are listed, as sequenced in a study of blood T cell repertoires in COVID-19. TCRdb's table, derived via immunoSEQ multiplex PCR, lists solely in-frame clones and lacks some. Altogether fewer than 150,000 clones are present, around 86% being singletons, with the ten largest covering around 16%. Sequenced: peripheral blood. These receptors were collected from a woman aged 50 to 60 who had recovered from COVID-19.

Concerning this clone: At one end, the junction sequence differs from germline, possibly due to a read error. The gene calls are TRBV30 and TRBJ1-6, with D hard to call. CDR3 length equals 15 residues. The germline gives CDR1 GTSNPN, CDR2 SVGIG (reference sequence). This CDR3 reads CAWSLGGLRNSLLHF. CDR3 bases: TGTGCCTGGAGCCTGGGTGGGCTTAGAAATTCACTCCTCCACTTT.

The J gene is TRBJ2-7, the V gene TRBV5-6; TRBD1 is a possible D gene (5 bases). Germline V gene data show CDR1 as SGHDT and CDR2 as YYEEEE. The CDR3 consists of 12 residues. Trimming removed 1 base from V and 6 bases from J, with 8 bases in between. The CDR3 is CASSLLRGEQYF. The CDR3 DNA follows: TGTGCCAGCAGCTTGTTAAGGGGCGAGCAGTACTTC.

This sequence joins TRBV3-1 (or the pseudogene TRBV3-2) and TRBJ2-7; D uncertain. The CDR3 spans 14 residues. V was shortened by 0 bases and J by 3 bases, with 9 bases between the two germline ends. Germline CDR1 and CDR2: LGHDT and YNNKEL (reference sequence). The CDR3, as DNA: TGTGCCAGCAGCCAAGATTATTCGGGCTACGAGCAGTACTTC. Residues: CASSQDYSGYEQYF.

The chain combines TRBV5-4 with TRBJ1-1; perhaps TRBD1 as D (5 bases). Trimming took 3 bases from V and 11 from J, leaving 20 bases between them. Looked up from germline, CDR1 is SGHNT and CDR2 is YYREEE (reference sequence). The CDR3 spans 14 residues. The CDR3 DNA follows: TGTGCCAGCAGCTCGTCACTGACAGCCTTGGGGGCTTTCTTT. Protein product: CASSSSLTALGAFF.

The gene calls are TRBV4-1 and TRBJ1-1, with D unresolved. The CDR3 sequence is 16 residues long. Trimming removed 0 bases at V and 4 bases at J, with 15 bases between. Germline loops: CDR1 MGHRA, CDR2 YSYEKL. CDR3 DNA sequence: TGCGCCAGCAGCCAAGATCGGTCAGCCCGCGGCACTGAAGCTTTCTTT. Translating gives CASSQDRSARGTEAFF.

This sequence joins TRBV6-5 and TRBJ2-1; 9 bases align to TRBD2. The CDR3 consists of 15 residues. Germline V lookup: CDR1 MNHEY, CDR2 SVGAGI. The J segment lost 2 bases and the V segment lost 4 bases, leaving 3 bases of the junction unmatched. The CDR3 sequence is CASSLAGETYNEQFF. CDR3 nucleotide sequence: TGTGCCAGCAGTTTAGCGGGGGAAACCTACAATGAGCAGTTCTTC.

This chain connects TRBV5-1 to TRBJ2-7; 9 bases are shared with TRBD1. Germline V CDR1 and CDR2: SGHRS, YFSETQ. With 3 bases clipped from V and 5 bases from J, the junction kept 12 bases outside the gene matches. The CDR3 is 16 residues long. The CDR3 coding sequence is TGCGCCAGCAGCTGGGGGCTGCGGGACAGGGTCCACGAGCAGTACTTC. Amino acids: CASSWGLRDRVHEQYF.

The chain recombines TRBV5-1 with TRBJ2-3, with 13 bases matching TRBD2. The germline V gene encodes CDR1 SGHRS and CDR2 YFSETQ. The CDR3 consists of 17 residues. Trimming at V came to 4 bases and at J to 4 bases, leaving 9 bases not matched to a gene. CDR3 sequence reads: CASSILAGGGDADTQYF. The CDR3 DNA reads as TGCGCCAGCAGCATACTAGCGGGAGGGGGAGATGCAGATACGCAGTATTTT.

The chain has TRBV11-3 and TRBJ2-1, with 7 bases that match TRBD1. Trimming at V came to 1 base and at J to 0 bases, leaving 9 bases not matched to a gene. Germline V gene data show CDR1 as SGHNT and CDR2 as YENEEA. The CDR3 is 18 residues long. For the CDR3, the DNA is TGTGCCAGCAGCTTAGTACAGGGGCCCGCTGCCTCCTACAATGAGCAGTTCTTC. Translating it yields CASSLVQGPAASYNEQFF. Full variable domain (rest looked up from reference TRBV11-3 and TRBJ2-1): EAGVVQSPRYKIIEKKQPVAFWCNPISGHNTLYWYLQNLGQGPELLIRYENEEAVDDSQLPKDRFSAERLKGVDSTLKIQPAELGDSAVYLCASSLVQGPAASYNEQFFGPGTRLTVL.

The J gene is TRBJ2-1, the V gene TRBV29-1; D is unresolved. V lost 6 bases, J lost 6 bases, and 12 bases lay in between. From germline, CDR1 is SQVTM and CDR2 ANQGSEA. The CDR3 has 12 amino acids. This chain's CDR3 is CSVDVWLNEQFF. CDR3 bases: TGCAGCGTAGATGTATGGCTCAATGAGCAGTTCTTC.

The rearrangement links TRBV27 to TRBJ1-2; D is uncertain. With 3 bases removed from V and 0 bases from J, the gap between germline ends came to 5 bases. The length of the CDR3 is 13 residues. Germline values: CDR1 MNHEY, CDR2 SMNVEV (reference sequence). The CDR3 sequence is CASSFRANYGYTF. The CDR3 DNA follows: TGTGCCAGCAGTTTCCGAGCTAACTATGGCTACACCTTC.

The V call is TRBV7-2, the J call TRBJ1-1; 8 nucleotides align to TRBD1. Looked up from germline, CDR1 is SGHTA and CDR2 is FQGNSA. The J segment lost 5 bases and the V segment lost 6 bases, leaving 11 bases of the junction unmatched. CDR3 length: 15 residues. CDR3 residues: CASRVNQGALTEAFF. The DNA for the CDR3 is TGTGCCAGCAGGGTTAACCAGGGGGCGTTGACTGAAGCTTTCTTT.

This chain uses TRBV2 with TRBJ2-5, with TRBD1 as a possible D gene (5 bases). V was pared by 0 bases and J by 3 bases, with 8 bases between. Germline assignment: CDR1 SNHLY and CDR2 FYNNEI. The CDR3 runs to 14 residues. CDR3 nucleotides: TGTGCCAGCAGTGAAGCCTCAGGGAAAGAGACCCAGTACTTC. It translates to CASSEASGKETQYF. Full variable domain (rest looked up from reference TRBV2 and TRBJ2-5): EPEVTQTPSHQVTQMGQEVILRCVPISNHLYFYWYRQILGQKVEFLVSFYNNEISEKSEIFDDQFSVERPDGSNFTLKIRSTKLEDSAMYFCASSEASGKETQYFGPGTRLLVL.

This clone was counted a single time. The genes are TRBV6-1 and TRBJ2-3, with D possibly being TRBD2 (7 bases). V lost 2 bases, J lost 1 base, and 13 bases lay in between. The CDR3 runs to 16 residues. Germline V lookup: CDR1 MNHNS, CDR2 SASEGT. The CDR3 DNA reads TGTGCCAGCAGTGAAATTGGGGGGGCCGGCACAGATACGCAGTATTTT. Protein: CASSEIGGAGTDTQYF.

The chain combines TRBV5-6 with TRBJ2-7, with TRBD2 identical over 7 bases. Germline trimming cut 0 bases from V and 6 bases from J; bases unmatched to any gene: 0. The CDR3 loop spans 12 amino acids. Germline-derived CDR1 and CDR2 are SGHDT and YYEEEE. The chain's CDR3 is CASSLGGGEQYF. In DNA, the CDR3 is TGTGCCAGCAGCTTGGGCGGGGGCGAGCAGTACTTC.

The sample holds one count of this clone. V usage is TRBV28 and J usage is TRBJ2-7; D perhaps matches TRBD1 (6 bases). With 7 bases removed from V and 5 bases from J, the gap between germline ends came to 9 bases. The CDR3 runs to 11 residues. CDR1 is MDHEN, CDR2 SYDVKM, per germline. This CDR3 reads CASIAGDEQYF. In DNA, the CDR3 is TGTGCCAGCATTGCAGGGGACGAGCAGTACTTC.

The chain is built from TRBV4-1 and TRBJ2-7, with 8 bases identical to TRBD1. Germline trimming cut 6 bases from V and 0 bases from J; bases unmatched to any gene: 4. CDR3 length equals 14 residues. The germline V gene has CDR1 MGHRA and CDR2 YSYEKL. CDR3 protein: CASRRTGSSYEQYF. The CDR3 DNA is TGCGCCAGCAGAAGGACAGGGAGCTCCTACGAGCAGTACTTC.